The text below deals with one T cell receptor (beta chain). Germline V gives CDR1 SNHLY, CDR2 FYNNEI. The ends were cut back, 5 bases at V and 4 bases at J, with 11 bases in the middle. The CDR3 is 13 residues long. The data originate from a study of blood T cell repertoires in COVID-19. The overall study: The study drew acute and convalescent COVID-19 samples from the United States, Italy and Spain. The cDNA or gDNA used as material had been derived from T cells, B-cell-depleted T cells, or PBMCs.

Original analysis: Amplified reference gene primers provided the basis for estimating nucleated cell counts. Repertoires were generated with immunoSEQ multiplex PCR, while TCRdb's copy carries only in-frame clones and drops some. V and J calls and clone size are given by that table; D and trimming were obtained from the DNA. Of 110,000 or so clones in the sample, 85% were seen once. This rearrangement joins TRBV2 to TRBJ1-1, with D uncertain. The sequence came from a human donor in a cohort sampled during active COVID-19. Sequencing was carried out using peripheral blood. CDR3 DNA sequence: TGTGCCAGCAGTCCTGGAAGAGGCACTGAAGCTTTCTTT. Protein: CASSPGRGTEAFF.